This is a list of T cell receptor beta chains from one sample in a study of cytomegalovirus exposure and HLA in healthy donors. Sequencing was performed with immunoSEQ multiplex PCR; in TCRdb, only in-frame clones are kept and a portion is missing. The data contain over 100,000 clones, roughly 78% of them singletons. The material sequenced was PBMCs. The receptors stem from a woman in her 30s in good health and CMV-seropositive. The CDR3 runs from the conserved cysteine through the conserved F or W. D genes are given only for firm matches. Only part of the rows carry a size: once, few, many, or a class if the clone is expanded.

TRBD2 NA TRBJ2-4 TRBV5-1 TGCGCCAGCAGCTTGGGACTAGCGGGGGGGTCCAAAGCCAAAAACATTCAGTACTTC CASSLGLAGGSKAKNIQYF
TRBD2 NA TRBJ2-1 TRBV13 TGTGCCAGCAGCTTGGGGGGCGGGGGGTTGGAGCAGTTCTTC CASSLGGGGLEQFF
NA NA TRBJ2-3 TRBV6-5 TGTGCCAGCTTGGCCAACACGTTAGATACGCAGTATTTT CASLANTLDTQYF
TRBD1 NA TRBJ1-1 TRBV7-9 TGTGCCAGCAGCCCACGGGACAGGGATATGAACACTGAAGCTTTCTTT CASSPRDRDMNTEAFF
NA NA TRBJ2-1 TRBV19 TGTGCCAGTAGATCAGGGAGGGGGTCCTACAATGAGCAGTTCTTC CASRSGRGSYNEQFF
NA NA TRBJ1-4 TRBV28 TGTGCCAGCAGTTTATCGGGGGGCTTGGGTGAAAAACTGTTTTTT CASSLSGGLGEKLFF
TRBD2 NA TRBJ2-2 TRBV9 TGTGCCAGCAGCTCCATGGTTAGCGGGGGGGCTGCCGGGGAGCTGTTTTTT CASSSMVSGGAAGELFF
TRBD2 NA TRBJ2-5 TRBV7-7 TGTGCCAGCAGCCCTGGAAGCGGGGGGTCGGGGGAGACCCAGTACTTC CASSPGSGGSGETQYF
NA NA TRBJ1-5 TRBV20-1 TGCAGTTGGGGGCTTCAGCCCCAGCATTTT CSWGLQPQHF
NA NA TRBJ2-2 TRBV28 TGTGCCAGCAGTTTTTCAGGAACCGGGGAGCTGTTTTTT CASSFSGTGELFF
TRBD2 NA TRBJ2-5 TRBV5-4 TGTGCCAGCAGCTTCGGCCAGCGGGATGGATTAACCCAGTACTTC CASSFGQRDGLTQYF
TRBD2 NA TRBJ2-7 TRBV7-2 TGTGCCAGCAGCTTCGCGGGGGTGCTAGCGGAGCTTCCCTACGAGCAGTACTTC CASSFAGVLAELPYEQYF
NA NA TRBJ1-3 TRBV5-6 TGTGCCAGCAGGCCCGGCTCTGGAAACACCATATATTTT CASRPGSGNTIYF
NA once TRBJ1-3 TRBV5-6 TGTGCCAGCAGTTTGGACGAGTACGGAAACACCATATATTTT CASSLDEYGNTIYF
TRBD2 NA TRBJ2-7 TRBV18 TGTGCCAGCTCCCCCGGGGGGACGAGGGAGCAGTACTTC CASSPGGTREQYF
NA NA TRBJ2-1 TRBV4-3 TGCGCCAGCAGCCGTAAATCCCAACAAGATTCCTACAATGAGCAGTTCTTC CASSRKSQQDSYNEQFF
TRBD1 NA TRBJ1-2 TRBV18 TGTGCCAACTCAGCCCCCCCCGGGACAGGGAGCGGCTACACCTTC CANSAPPGTGSGYTF
NA NA TRBJ2-5 TRBV2 TGTGCCAGCAGGCCTGGGACAAGCCAAGAGACCCAGTACTTC CASRPGTSQETQYF
TRBD2 NA TRBJ2-1 TRBV28 TGTGCCAGCAGTCCCCCGGGGGGGGGATTCAATGAGCAGTTCTTC CASSPPGGGFNEQFF
NA few TRBJ1-1 TRBV6-5 TGTGCCAGCAGGACACAGGGCTGGACTGAAGCTTTCTTT CASRTQGWTEAFF
NA NA TRBJ2-1 TRBV9 TGTGCCAGCAGCGTAGAGGGGGGACAGCCCTACAATGAGCAGTTCTTC CASSVEGGQPYNEQFF
NA NA TRBJ1-2 TRBV6-5 TGTGCCAGCAGTTTAGGGGGCTATGGCTACACCTTC CASSLGGYGYTF
NA once TRBJ2-1 TRBV27 TGTGCCAGCAGTTTTAGCTCCTACAATGAGCAGTTCTTC CASSFSSYNEQFF
NA NA TRBJ2-5 TRBV27 TGTGCCAGCAGTCCCCGCGGTAGCGTGGAGACCCAGTACTTC CASSPRGSVETQYF
TRBD1 NA TRBJ1-4 TRBV28 TGTGCCAGCAGTTTATCCCGTGGGGACAGGAGTGAAAAACTGTTTTTT CASSLSRGDRSEKLFF
TRBD1 NA TRBJ1-4 TRBV10-3 TGTGCCATCGGGGGACAGGGGGCAGCTAATGAAAAACTGTTTTTT CAIGGQGAANEKLFF
NA NA TRBJ2-3 TRBV9 TGTGCCAGCGGGGAGATGGGCCCCACAGATACGCAGTATTTT CASGEMGPTDTQYF
NA NA TRBJ2-7 TRBV4-1 TGCGCCAGCAGCCAAGGGGCGGGTTCCTACGAGCAGTACTTC CASSQGAGSYEQYF
TRBD2 NA TRBJ2-5 TRBV28 TGTGCCAGCAGCCCCCCGGGGGGGAAGCTCCAAGAGACCCAGTACTTC CASSPPGGKLQETQYF
TRBD2 NA TRBJ2-1 TRBV27 TGTGCCAGCAGTCCCCTACTAGCGGGGGGATCACTCTCCTACAATGAGCAGTTCTTC CASSPLLAGGSLSYNEQFF
NA once TRBJ1-2 TRBV7-2 TGTGCCAGCAGCCCAAGAGCGGGGATTGAGGGCTACACCTTC CASSPRAGIEGYTF
NA NA TRBJ2-6 TRBV30 TGTGCCTGGGGAGAGGCTGGGGCCAACGTCCTGACTTTC CAWGEAGANVLTF
NA NA TRBJ1-1 TRBV7-2 TGTGCCAGCGGCACAGGACAGCACACTGAAGCTTTCTTT CASGTGQHTEAFF
TRBD1 NA TRBJ1-3 TRBV7-6 TGTGCCAGCAGCTCATTCCCCCCCGACAGGGACCCTGGAAACACCATATATTTT CASSSFPPDRDPGNTIYF
NA NA TRBJ1-4 TRBV28 TGTGCCAGCACCCATGGACAGTACGTTTTACCTAATGAAAAACTGTTTTTT CASTHGQYVLPNEKLFF
TRBD2 few TRBJ2-3 TRBV4-2 TGTGCCAGCAGCCAAGATTGGGCGGCCCCAACGGTACTAGCGGGAAGGGCAGATACGCAGTATTTT CASSQDWAAPTVLAGRADTQYF
NA NA TRBJ2-2 TRBV7-9 TGTGCCAGCAGCTTAGTTGCGGGCGGGGAGCTGTTTTTT CASSLVAGGELFF